The next 13 T cell receptor beta chains were all read from a single sample in a study of T cell clusters in autoimmune cytopenias. Approximately 36,000 genome equivalents of blood DNA were amplified for TRB. TRB was amplified by touch-down multiplex PCR, primer pools A and B combined. TCRdb reprocessed the multiplex PCR reads and reports one entry per CDR3 protein, with no DNA. The sample holds roughly 150 distinct CDR3 sequences. Sequencing was performed on peripheral blood. The receptors shown here come from a human donor with an autoimmune cytopenia or autoimmune hepatitis (not recorded which).

Considering frequency, this clonotype is hyperexpanded. The genes are TRBV30 and TRBJ2-1. CDR3 length: 12 amino acids. CDR1 and CDR2 (germline): GTSNPN, SVGIG (reference sequence). CDR3: CACVGSYNEQFF.

This clonotype is labeled large based on frequency. V and J are TRBV24-1 and TRBJ1-2. The CDR3 covers 14 residues. CDR1 and CDR2 from the germline V gene are KGHDR and SFDVKD. CDR3 in amino acids: CATKARADLHGYTF.

This clonotype is labeled medium-sized (0.01 to 0.1%) based on frequency. J is TRBJ2-3 and V is TRBV12-3 or TRBV12-4; TCRdb's D call of TRBD2 is untestable without DNA. The CDR3 extends over 16 amino acids. This CDR3 reads CASSLGAGGSTDTQYF.

In terms of frequency, this clonotype is large. This chain uses TRBV10-3 with TRBJ1-1. Per germline, CDR1 ENHRY and CDR2 SYGVKD. This CDR3 contains 14 residues. This CDR3 reads CAISESMANTEAFF.

Frequency places this clonotype as medium-sized (0.01 to 0.1%). The rearrangement links TRBV21-1 to TRBJ2-7. TRBV21-1 is recorded as a pseudogene. This CDR3 contains 12 residues. CDR3 sequence reads: CASSPRSYEQYF.

By frequency, this clonotype registers medium-sized. This sequence joins TRBV4-2 and TRBJ2-1; TCRdb selects TRBD2, and the lack of DNA leaves this call unchecked. CDR3 length equals 15 residues. From germline, CDR1 is LGHNA and CDR2 YNFKEQ. The CDR3 is CASSQDAGGYNEQFF.

Judged by frequency, this clonotype is large. V and J are TRBV19 and TRBJ1-3. CDR3 length: 19 amino acids. Germline V gene data show CDR1 as LNHDA and CDR2 as SQIVND (reference sequence). CDR3 protein: CASSIDPPGRGSSGNTIYF. Supplemented by reference TRBV19 and TRBJ1-3, the full variable domain reads DGGITQSPKYLFRKEGQNVTLSCEQNLNHDAMYWYRQDPGQGLRLIYYSQIVNDFQKGDIAEGYSVSREKKESFPLTVTSAQKNPTAFYLCASSIDPPGRGSSGNTIYFGEGSWLTVV.

This clonotype registers large by frequency. V is TRBV30 and J is TRBJ1-1. The CDR3 totals 11 residues. CDR1 and CDR2 (germline): GTSNPN, SVGIG (reference sequence). CDR3 sequence reads: CAWSVQTEAFF.

This rearrangement joins TRBV7-9 to TRBJ2-7; TCRdb calls TRBD2, which cannot be checked without DNA. The CDR3 is 14 residues long. CDR1 is SEHNR, CDR2 FQNEAQ, per germline (reference sequence). CDR3 protein: CASSGDLRSYEQYF.

This clonotype is classed as hyperexpanded by frequency. The chain employs TRBV29-1 and TRBJ2-7. This CDR3 has 11 residues. In germline, CDR1 is SQVTM, CDR2 ANQGSEA. CDR3 sequence reads: CSVEDLYEQYF.

This chain uses TRBV19 with TRBJ2-1; the TRBD2 assignment by TCRdb is unverifiable without DNA. CDR1 LNHDA and CDR2 SQIVND come from the germline V gene (reference sequence). This CDR3 is 18 amino acids long. CDR3 amino acids: CASSIGGSSGGAYNEQFF.

According to its frequency, this clonotype is large. CDR3 amino acids: CASSLALTAGRTEAFF. The V call is TRBV5-5, the J call TRBJ1-1. Germline CDR1 is SGHKS and CDR2 is YYEKEE (reference sequence). CDR3 length equals 16 residues.

V and J are TRBV19 and TRBJ2-2; without DNA, the TCRdb call of TRBD2 cannot be checked. CDR1 LNHDA and CDR2 SQIVND come from the germline V gene (reference sequence). The CDR3 is 14 amino acids. The CDR3 loop is CASSRDLRAGELFF. Using reference TRBV19 and TRBJ2-2 for the parts outside the CDR3, the full variable domain is DGGITQSPKYLFRKEGQNVTLSCEQNLNHDAMYWYRQDPGQGLRLIYYSQIVNDFQKGDIAEGYSVSREKKESFPLTVTSAQKNPTAFYLCASSRDLRAGELFFGEGSRLTVL.